This T cell receptor (beta chain) stems from a study of blood T cell repertoires in COVID-19. About the research overall: The origin of the acute and convalescent COVID-19 samples was the United States, Italy and Spain. Sources were T cells, B-cell-depleted T cells, or PBMCs; the material itself was cDNA or gDNA.

Source study methods: Estimation of nucleated cell counts relied on the amplification of reference gene primers. Libraries were prepared by immunoSEQ multiplex PCR; TCRdb keeps only in-frame clonotypes and omits some of them. That table is the source of V, J and clone size, and D and trimming were worked out from the DNA. The sample includes approximately 190,000 clones, 70% to 85% of them seen just once. Germline-derived CDR1 and CDR2 are SEHNR and FQNEAQ (reference sequence). The V gene lost 1 base and the J gene lost 4 bases, with 10 bases spanning the gap. CDR3 length: 14 amino acids. This clone appeared a few times.

The sample consisted of peripheral blood. This sequence joins TRBV7-9 and TRBJ1-2; D not resolved. This sequence was found in a human donor with acute or convalescent COVID-19. The donor label of this sample is uncertain. CDR3 coding DNA: TGTGCCAGCAGCTTAGAGGTGAGCGTCTATGGCTACACCTTC. It specifies CASSLEVSVYGYTF. The full variable domain, completed using reference TRBV7-9 and TRBJ1-2, is DTGVSQNPRHKITKRGQNVTFRCDPISEHNRLYWYRQTLGQGPEFLTYFQNEAQLEKSRLLSDRFSAERPKGSFSTLEIQRTEQGDSAMYLCASSLEVSVYGYTFGSGTRLTVV.